This TCR beta chain came from a study of human thymus T cells. Study-wide results and limits: Related research found strongly overlapping thymic repertoires in unrelated individuals. Among thymic and blood repertoires, usage of V and J genes appeared biased.

The method was immunoSEQ multiplex PCR; TCRdb's version includes in-frame clones alone and lacks a portion of them. The sample holds under 150,000 clones, 90% to 95% seen once. Thymic resections from corrective heart surgery supplied the tissue. Donors consisted of healthy Finnish infants (having corrective surgery for congenital heart defects). In the case of this clone: The antigen is undetermined.

The V gene end was trimmed by 4 bases and the J gene end by 3 bases; junction bases not matched to a gene: 3. There are 16 residues in the CDR3. Germline V gives CDR1 SEHNR, CDR2 FQNEAQ (reference sequence). The sequence derives from a boy under two years old with a congenital heart defect but otherwise immunologically healthy. The chain combines TRBV7-9 with TRBJ2-2, with TRBD2 identical over 12 bases. Material for sequencing was thymus tissue. DNA of the CDR3: TGTGCCAGCAGCTCTAGCGGGGGGGCAGACACCGGGGAGCTGTTTTTT. Translation: CASSSSGGADTGELFF.